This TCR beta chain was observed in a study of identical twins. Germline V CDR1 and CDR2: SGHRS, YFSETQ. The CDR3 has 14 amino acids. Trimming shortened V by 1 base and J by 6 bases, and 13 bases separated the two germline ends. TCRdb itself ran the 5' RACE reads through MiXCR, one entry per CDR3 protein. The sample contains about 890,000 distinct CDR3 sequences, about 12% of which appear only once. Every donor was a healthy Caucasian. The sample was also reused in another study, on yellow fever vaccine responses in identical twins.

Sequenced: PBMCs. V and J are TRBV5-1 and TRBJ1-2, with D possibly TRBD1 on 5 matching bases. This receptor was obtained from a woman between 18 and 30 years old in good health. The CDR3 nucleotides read TGCGCCAGCAGCTTGAGGGACCCCAAGCATGGCTACACCTTC. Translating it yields CASSLRDPKHGYTF. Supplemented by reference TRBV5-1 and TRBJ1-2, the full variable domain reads KAGVTQTPRYLIKTRGQQVTLSCSPISGHRSVSWYQQTPGQGLQFLFEYFSETQRNKGNFPGRFSGRQFSNSRSEMNVSTLELGDSALYLCASSLRDPKHGYTFGSGTRLTVV.